The 2 T cell receptor beta chains below all came from one sample that was sequenced in a study of blood T cell repertoires in COVID-19. Profiling relied on immunoSEQ multiplex PCR, and the TCRdb table lists in-frame clones only, not all of them. The repertoire consists of 95,000 to 150,000 clones, with about three quarters occurring once and the leading ten covering around 2%. The sample comprised peripheral blood. These receptors were collected from a woman aged 65 to 85 with acute or convalescent COVID-19.

This clone was counted a few times. V is TRBV28 and J is TRBJ1-1; weak D call: TRBD1 (5 bases). V lost 6 bases, J lost 1 base, and 9 bases lay in between. This CDR3 contains 13 residues. In germline, CDR1 is MDHEN, CDR2 SYDVKM. CDR3 in DNA: TGTGCCAGCAGAACTACAGGGAACACTGAAGCTTTCTTT. This translates into CASRTTGNTEAFF.

The J gene is TRBJ2-1, the V gene TRBV5-5; 8 nucleotides line up with TRBD2. V dropped 3 bases and J dropped 10; count of bases not matched to a gene: 12. CDR3 size: 15 residues. Germline loops: CDR1 SGHKS, CDR2 YYEKEE (reference sequence). CDR3 in amino acids: CASSSSGLGSSEQFF. The CDR3 DNA is TGTGCCAGCAGCTCCTCGGGACTAGGAAGTTCGGAGCAGTTCTTC. The complete variable domain, with remaining parts taken from reference TRBV5-5 and TRBJ2-1, reads DAGVTQSPTHLIKTRGQQVTLRCSPISGHKSVSWYQQVLGQGPQFIFQYYEKEERGRGNFPDRFSARQFPNYSSELNVNALLLGDSALYLCASSSSGLGSSEQFFGPGTRLTVL.